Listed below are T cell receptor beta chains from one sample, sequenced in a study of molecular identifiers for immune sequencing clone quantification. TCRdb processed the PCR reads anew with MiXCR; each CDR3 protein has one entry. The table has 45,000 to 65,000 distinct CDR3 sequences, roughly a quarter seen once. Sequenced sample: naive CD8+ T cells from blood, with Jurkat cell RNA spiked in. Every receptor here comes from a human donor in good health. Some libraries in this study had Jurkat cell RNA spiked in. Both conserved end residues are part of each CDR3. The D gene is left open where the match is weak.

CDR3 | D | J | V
CANPPDGDTQYF | . | TRBJ2-3 | TRBV10-3
CASSEGQGAWETQYF | TRBD1 | TRBJ2-5 | TRBV4-3
CASSEGSLESYEQYF | . | TRBJ2-7 | TRBV28
CSARGGRGAELFF | . | TRBJ1-4 | TRBV20-1
CASSEYRYGYTF | . | TRBJ1-2 | TRBV25-1
CASSYSAGPEAFF | . | TRBJ1-1 | TRBV6-2/TRBV6-3
CAWSLGQGTDTQYF | . | TRBJ2-3 | TRBV30
CASRLRDGPYEQYF | . | TRBJ2-7 | TRBV6-5
CAWSVLAGYEQYF | . | TRBJ2-7 | TRBV30
CASSYRTGRGGSGAFF | TRBD1 | TRBJ1-1 | TRBV7-6
CASSMSGNQPQHF | . | TRBJ1-5 | TRBV19
CATSTESGTSGGVQAKNIQYF | TRBD2 | TRBJ2-4 | TRBV15
CASSDPRATDTQYF | . | TRBJ2-3 | TRBV2
CATSDSTVSSYNEQFF | . | TRBJ2-1 | TRBV24-1
CASSGTGTQAPTSTDTQYF | TRBD1 | TRBJ2-3 | TRBV12-3/TRBV12-4
CSISRTGNTGELFF | TRBD1 | TRBJ2-2 | TRBV29-1
CASSFYGTDTQYF | . | TRBJ2-3 | TRBV5-1
CASSLEGNGYGYTF | . | TRBJ1-2 | TRBV11-2
CASSHDTPSGNTIYF | . | TRBJ1-3 | TRBV4-3
CASSYATGFTEAFF | . | TRBJ1-1 | TRBV28
CASSSPGREQYF | . | TRBJ2-7 | TRBV6-6
CASTGTGVYEQYF | TRBD1 | TRBJ2-7 | TRBV7-9
CSVVGQGDYGYTF | TRBD1 | TRBJ1-2 | TRBV29-1
CASSPGTAHTEAFF | TRBD1 | TRBJ1-1 | TRBV6-5
CASSDYEQYF | . | TRBJ2-7 | TRBV2
CSARDRGSGSRGYEQYF | TRBD2 | TRBJ2-7 | TRBV20-1
CSARVPDRNSYEQYF | . | TRBJ2-7 | TRBV20-1
CASSQGRDPSSYEQYF | . | TRBJ2-7 | TRBV4-3
CASSFVSASEAFF | . | TRBJ1-1 | TRBV28
CASRGVRGTGGMNTEAFF | TRBD1 | TRBJ1-1 | TRBV3-1
CASSPYTDTQYF | . | TRBJ2-3 | TRBV13
CASSPQGTGELFF | . | TRBJ2-2 | TRBV12-3/TRBV12-4